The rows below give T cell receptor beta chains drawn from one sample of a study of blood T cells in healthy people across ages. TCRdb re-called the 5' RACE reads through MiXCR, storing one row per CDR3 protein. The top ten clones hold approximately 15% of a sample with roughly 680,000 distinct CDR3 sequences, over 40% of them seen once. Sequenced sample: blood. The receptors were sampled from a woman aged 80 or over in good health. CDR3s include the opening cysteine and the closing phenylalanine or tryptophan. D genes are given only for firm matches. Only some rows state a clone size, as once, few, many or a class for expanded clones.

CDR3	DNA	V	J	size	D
CASSLLAGDTTGELFF	TGCGCCAGCAGCCTCCTGGCGGGGGACACAACCGGGGAGCTGTTTTTT	TRBV4-1	TRBJ2-2	NA	NA
CASSSRALDTDTQYF	TGTGCCAGCAGCTCGCGGGCCTTAGACACAGATACGCAGTATTTT	TRBV5-4	TRBJ2-3	NA	NA
CAGSQESDRGFYNEQFF	TGCGCCGGCAGCCAAGAATCAGATCGGGGGTTCTACAATGAGCAGTTCTTC	TRBV4-1	TRBJ2-1	NA	NA
CASSLVQGEEFF	TGCGCCAGCAGCTTGGTCCAGGGTGAGGAGTTCTTC	TRBV5-1	TRBJ2-1	many	NA
CVPLGFSSYEQYF	TGTGTACCCTTGGGGTTTAGCTCCTACGAGCAGTACTTC	TRBV18	TRBJ2-7	NA	NA
CASSPRITSDEQYF	TGTGCCAGCAGCCCCCGGATCACCTCCGATGAGCAGTACTTC	TRBV7-2	TRBJ2-7	once	NA
CASSPLAGRSYNEQFF	TGCGCCAGCAGCCCCTTAGCGGGAAGGTCCTACAATGAGCAGTTCTTC	TRBV5-1	TRBJ2-1	NA	TRBD2
CASKLTNEKLFF	TGTGCCAGCAAGCTAACTAATGAAAAACTGTTTTTT	TRBV13	TRBJ1-4	NA	NA
CASSEFGRGYTF	TGTGCCAGCAGTGAATTTGGACGCGGCTACACCTTC	TRBV25-1	TRBJ1-2	NA	NA
CASSPPGWDTQYF	TGTGCCAGCAGCCCGCCCGGTTGGGATACGCAGTATTTT	TRBV7-2	TRBJ2-3	many	NA
CASSQGQSTYNEQFF	TGTGCCAGCAGCCAAGGACAGTCTACCTACAATGAGCAGTTCTTC	TRBV7-9	TRBJ2-1	many	NA
CSVALDINEQFF	TGCAGCGTTGCTCTCGACATAAATGAGCAGTTCTTC	TRBV29-1	TRBJ2-1	many	NA
CSAPGTPSTDTQYF	TGCAGCGCCCCCGGGACCCCTAGCACAGATACGCAGTATTTT	TRBV29-1	TRBJ2-3	NA	NA
CASSYQDRGIGIQYF	TGTGCCAGCAGCTACCAGGACCGGGGGATCGGCATTCAGTACTTC	TRBV5-5	TRBJ2-4	NA	NA
CASSSGQGARYGYTF	TGCGCCAGCAGCTCCGGACAGGGGGCGCGGTATGGCTACACCTTC	TRBV5-1	TRBJ1-2	many	TRBD1
CASSLFLLRTGNTGELFF	TGTGCCAGCAGCTTATTTCTATTGCGGACAGGGAACACCGGGGAGCTGTTTTTT	TRBV7-3	TRBJ2-2	NA	TRBD1
CSAPGQGLKDTQYF	TGCAGTGCCCCGGGACAGGGGTTGAAAGATACGCAGTATTTT	TRBV20-1	TRBJ2-3	NA	TRBD1
CATSRDRVSYEQYF	TGTGCCACCAGCAGAGACAGGGTCTCCTACGAGCAGTACTTC	TRBV15	TRBJ2-7	NA	NA
CSVSTPRGNLEDTQYF	TGCAGTGTTTCCACACCTCGAGGGAATCTGGAAGATACGCAGTATTTT	TRBV20-1	TRBJ2-3	NA	NA
CASSHGSLGAPLSYNEQFF	TGCGCCAGCAGCCATGGGTCCCTCGGAGCCCCCCTCTCCTACAATGAGCAGTTCTTC	TRBV4-1	TRBJ2-1	NA	NA
CASSPIQGSSCEQYF	TGTGCCAGCAGCCCTATTCAGGGAAGCTCCTGCGAGCAGTACTTC	TRBV27	TRBJ2-7	NA	NA
CASRGGGRDIQYF	TGTGCCAGCAGGGGAGGAGGGAGAGACATTCAGTACTTC	TRBV6-5	TRBJ2-4	NA	NA
CASSLGGLHTEAFF	TGCGCCAGCAGCTTGGGGGGGTTGCACACTGAAGCTTTCTTT	TRBV5-1	TRBJ1-1	few	NA
CASSSVTHDGYTF	TGTGCCAGCAGCTCTGTGACACATGATGGCTACACCTTC	TRBV5-5	TRBJ1-2	once	NA